The rows below give T cell receptor beta chains drawn from one sample of a study of control samples from healthy donors and cancer patients. Repertoires were generated with immunoSEQ multiplex PCR, while TCRdb's copy carries only in-frame clones and drops some. The sample lists about 130,000 clones; around 90% were seen once. The sequenced sample consisted of blood. The receptor source for this set is a man between 18 and 29 years old in good health. CDR3s include the opening cysteine and the closing phenylalanine or tryptophan. The order of the fields is clone size, D gene, V gene, J gene, CDR3 DNA, CDR3 protein. A D gene is named only where the DNA matches it firmly. A clone size is listed for some rows: how often the clone was seen (once, few, many), or a class if it is expanded.

>-|-|TRBV25-1|TRBJ2-1
TGTGCCAGCAGTGAGCGGGACGGGCCCCTGACCTACAATGAGCAGTTCTTC
CASSERDGPLTYNEQFF
>-|TRBD1|TRBV12-3/TRBV12-4|TRBJ1-6
TGTGCCAGCAGTAGGGGACAGAATTCACCCCTCCACTTT
CASSRGQNSPLHF
>-|TRBD2|TRBV6-5|TRBJ2-3
TGTGTCAGCAGTTCCGGGACTACCGATACGCAGTATTTT
CVSSSGTTDTQYF
>-|-|TRBV9|TRBJ1-2
TGTGCCAGCAGCGTAGACAGCAACTATGGCTACACCTTC
CASSVDSNYGYTF
>-|TRBD2|TRBV14|TRBJ2-3
TGTGCCAGCAGCCAAGCGGGAGGCTACACAGATACGCAGTATTTT
CASSQAGGYTDTQYF
>-|TRBD1|TRBV5-8|TRBJ2-2
TGTGCCAGCAGCTTGGGGACAGGGCTCGCGAACACCGGGGAGCTGTTTTTT
CASSLGTGLANTGELFF
>-|-|TRBV9|TRBJ2-1
TGTGCCAGCAGCGTCGCGACCCCCGACTACAACGTTGAGCAGTTCTTC
CASSVATPDYNVEQFF
>-|-|TRBV19|TRBJ1-1
TGTGCCAGTACCCAGGGTAGGGTGAACACTGAAGCTTTCTTT
CASTQGRVNTEAFF
>-|-|TRBV18|TRBJ1-2
TGTGCCAGCTCACTGGCTCGAACCATTTATGGCTACACCTTC
CASSLARTIYGYTF
>-|TRBD2|TRBV5-8|TRBJ2-1
TGTGCCAGCAGCTGGGACCTAGCGGGAGAGGGCAATGAGCAGTTCTTC
CASSWDLAGEGNEQFF
>-|TRBD1|TRBV6-5|TRBJ2-1
TGTGCCAGCAAAAGACAGGGGGGCTGGTACAATGAGCAGTTCTTC
CASKRQGGWYNEQFF
>-|TRBD1|TRBV9|TRBJ2-1
TGTGCCAGCAGCGTAGGAGGGACAGGGGTCGATGAGCAGTTCTTC
CASSVGGTGVDEQFF
>once|-|TRBV14|TRBJ1-2
TGTGCCAGCACCTCGCCCCGGGGCTACACCTTC
CASTSPRGYTF
>-|-|TRBV10-1|TRBJ1-1
TGCGCCAGCAGTGATCTGGGGACAAAGGCTTTCTTT
CASSDLGTKAFF
>-|TRBD1|TRBV27|TRBJ1-2
TGTGCCAGCAGTGGGACAGGGAGTGGCTACACCTTC
CASSGTGSGYTF
>-|-|TRBV24-1|TRBJ2-2
TGTGCCACCAGTGAACTCAGGGGAGGTGGGGTGAGGCTGTTTTTT
CATSELRGGGVRLFF
>-|-|TRBV19|TRBJ2-7
TGTGCCAGTATCCGAACAGGAGTTACCTACGAGCAGTACTTC
CASIRTGVTYEQYF
>-|-|TRBV21-1|TRBJ2-7
TGTGCCAGCAGCAAAGTTAGGAGGACAGCTTATCACTACGAGCAGTACTTC
CASSKVRRTAYHYEQYF
>few|TRBD1|TRBV5-4|TRBJ1-1
TGTGCCAGCAGCTTGGCCTCGACAGGGGAGTTAGCTTTCTTT
CASSLASTGELAFF
>-|TRBD1|TRBV6-5|TRBJ1-3
TGTGCCAGCAGTATGGGACAGGGGGGAAACACCATATATTTT
CASSMGQGGNTIYF
>-|-|TRBV15|TRBJ1-4
TGTGCCACCAGCAGAGTGAGGGATGAAAAACTGTTTTTT
CATSRVRDEKLFF
>-|TRBD1|TRBV30|TRBJ1-4
TGTGCCTGGAGTGTACCAGGGGGGCTGAATGAAAAACTGTTTTTT
CAWSVPGGLNEKLFF
>-|TRBD2|TRBV27|TRBJ2-1
TGTGCCAGCAAAGGCGGGAGTTGGTATGAGCAGTTCTTC
CASKGGSWYEQFF
>-|-|TRBV19|TRBJ2-7
TGTGCCAGTAGTATCTTTTCCCCCGAGGACGAGCAGTACTTC
CASSIFSPEDEQYF
>-|TRBD1|TRBV4-1|TRBJ1-5
TGCGCCAGCAGCCTGAGGGACAGTGACAATCAGCCCCAGCATTTT
CASSLRDSDNQPQHF
>-|TRBD1|TRBV7-9|TRBJ1-4
TGTGCCAGCAAGACCGGGACAGCAGAAAAACTGTTTTTT
CASKTGTAEKLFF
>-|-|TRBV20-1|TRBJ2-5
TGCAGTGCCGAAAGGGGAGAGACCCAGTACTTC
CSAERGETQYF
>-|TRBD1|TRBV28|TRBJ1-5
TGTGCCAGCAGAGGGACAGGGTATAGCAATCAGCCCCAGCATTTT
CASRGTGYSNQPQHF
>-|-|TRBV30|TRBJ2-5
TGTGCCTGGAGTGTGCCCTTAGGGACCCAGTACTTC
CAWSVPLGTQYF
>-|-|TRBV10-2|TRBJ1-5
TGCGCCAGCAGTGATTGGCTTGGCAATCAGCCCCAGCATTTT
CASSDWLGNQPQHF
>-|-|TRBV9|TRBJ2-1
TGTGCCAGCAGCGAGACTGCGTACTCCTACAATGAGCAGTTCTTC
CASSETAYSYNEQFF
>-|-|TRBV12-3/TRBV12-4|TRBJ2-3
TGTGCCTCATTAGAAGGAACAGATACGCAGTATTTT
CASLEGTDTQYF
>once|TRBD1|TRBV5-1|TRBJ1-1
TGCGCCAGCAGACTCCAGACAGGGGAGGGAACTGAAGCTTTCTTT
CASRLQTGEGTEAFF
>-|TRBD2|TRBV5-1|TRBJ2-7
TGCGCCAGCAGCTTGGGGTCTAGCGGGGGGGCCGTTACCTACGAGCAGTACTTC
CASSLGSSGGAVTYEQYF
>once|-|TRBV14|TRBJ1-1
TGTGCCAGCAGCCAAGAGATGGGAGTGACTGAAGCTTTCTTT
CASSQEMGVTEAFF
>once|TRBD1|TRBV3-1/TRBV3-2|TRBJ1-4
TGTGCCAGCAGCCCAGACAGGGGGGGCGGTGAAAAACTGTTTTTT
CASSPDRGGGEKLFF
>-|TRBD1|TRBV9|TRBJ1-1
TGTGCCAGCAGCCCGGACAGGGCCACTGAAGCTTTCTTT
CASSPDRATEAFF
>-|-|TRBV24-1|TRBJ2-3
TGTGCCACCAGTGAACCGGGGCCCACAGATACGCAGTATTTT
CATSEPGPTDTQYF
>-|-|TRBV5-1|TRBJ2-2
TGCGCCAGCCGACCAGGGGGGACCGGGGAGCTGTTTTTT
CASRPGGTGELFF
>-|TRBD2|TRBV11-2|TRBJ2-3
TGTGCCAGCAGCACAAACATAGCGGGGGGAAGCACAGATACGCAGTATTTT
CASSTNIAGGSTDTQYF
>few|-|TRBV6-6|TRBJ2-1
TGTGCCAGCAGCAAAGTTCCTGGCTCCTACAATGAGCAGTTCTTC
CASSKVPGSYNEQFF